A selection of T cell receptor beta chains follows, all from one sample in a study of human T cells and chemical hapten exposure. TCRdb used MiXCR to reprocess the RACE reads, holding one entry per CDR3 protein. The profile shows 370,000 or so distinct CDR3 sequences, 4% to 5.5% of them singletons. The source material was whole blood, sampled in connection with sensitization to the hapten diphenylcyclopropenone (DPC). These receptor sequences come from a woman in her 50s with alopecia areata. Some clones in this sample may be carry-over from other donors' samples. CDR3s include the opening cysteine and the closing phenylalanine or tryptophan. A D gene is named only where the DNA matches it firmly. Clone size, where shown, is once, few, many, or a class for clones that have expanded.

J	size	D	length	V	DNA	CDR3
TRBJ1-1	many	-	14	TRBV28	TGTGCCAGCAGTTTACCACGAGGTAGGACTGAAGCTTTCTTT	CASSLPRGRTEAFF
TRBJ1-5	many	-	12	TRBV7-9	TGTGCCAGTCGTGAGGGAAATCAGCCCCAGCATTTT	CASREGNQPQHF
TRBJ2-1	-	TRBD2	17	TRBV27	TGTGCCAGCAGCTCCATCACCCTAGCGGGGGCTTACAATGAGCAGTTCTTC	CASSSITLAGAYNEQFF
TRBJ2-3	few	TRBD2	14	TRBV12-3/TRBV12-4	TGTGCCAGTTTGGCGACGGGGGGGCCAAGTACGCAGTATTTT	CASLATGGPSTQYF
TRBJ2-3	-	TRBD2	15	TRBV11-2	TGTGCCAGCAGCCCCATAGCGGGGGGCACAGATACGCAGTATTTT	CASSPIAGGTDTQYF
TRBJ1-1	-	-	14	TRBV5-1	TGCGCCAGCAGCTTGGAGTACGGAAACACTGAAGCTTTCTTT	CASSLEYGNTEAFF
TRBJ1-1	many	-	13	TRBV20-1	TGCAGTGCTAGTCTGGACGGGGGCACTGAAGCTTTCTTT	CSASLDGGTEAFF
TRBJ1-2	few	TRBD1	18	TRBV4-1	TGCGCCAGCAGCCAAGATGAGGCGCAGGGGGCGGTTATCTATGGCTACACCTTC	CASSQDEAQGAVIYGYTF
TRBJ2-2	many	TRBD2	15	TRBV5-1	TGCGCCAGCAGGTCAGTCGCGGGAGTATCCGGGGAGCTGTTTTTT	CASRSVAGVSGELFF
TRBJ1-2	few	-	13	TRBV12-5	TGTGCTAGTGGTTTCTTCTTGAACTATGGCTACACCTTC	CASGFFLNYGYTF
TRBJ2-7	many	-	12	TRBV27	TGTGCCAGCAGTCTTACCCCCTACGAGCAGTACTTC	CASSLTPYEQYF
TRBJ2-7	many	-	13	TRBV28	TGTGCCAGCAAGTTCTCCAGCTCCTACGAGCAGTACTTC	CASKFSSSYEQYF
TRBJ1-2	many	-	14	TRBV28	TGTGCCAGCAGTTTAGAACAAATGGGGTATGGCTACACCTTC	CASSLEQMGYGYTF
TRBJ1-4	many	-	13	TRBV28	TGTGCCAGCAGTTTAATTGGTTATGAAAAACTGTTTTTT	CASSLIGYEKLFF
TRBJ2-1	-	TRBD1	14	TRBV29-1	TGCAGCGTTGTAGGACAGGGGGGATCCAATGAGCAGTTCTTC	CSVVGQGGSNEQFF
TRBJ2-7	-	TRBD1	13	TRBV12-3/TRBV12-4	TGTGCCAGCAGACTGGGGACAGGGAGGGAGCAGTACTTC	CASRLGTGREQYF
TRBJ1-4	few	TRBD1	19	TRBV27	TGTGCCAGCAGTTTATCGTCCGGGGACAGCCAAGCAACTAATGAAAAACTGTTTTTT	CASSLSSGDSQATNEKLFF
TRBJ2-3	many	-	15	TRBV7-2	TGTGCCAGCAGCTTTTGGGGCCCACCCGCAGATACGCAGTATTTT	CASSFWGPPADTQYF
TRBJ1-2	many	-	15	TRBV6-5	TGTGCCAGCAGTCCGTCGGGGCGCCTTGCCTATGGCTACACCTTC	CASSPSGRLAYGYTF
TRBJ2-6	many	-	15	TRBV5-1	TGCGCCAGCAGCTTGGGCGCCCCCGGGGCCAACGTCCTGACTTTC	CASSLGAPGANVLTF
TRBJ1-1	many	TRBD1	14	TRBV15	TGTGCCACCAGCGGGACAGGGGCTTACGGTGAAGCTTTCTTT	CATSGTGAYGEAFF
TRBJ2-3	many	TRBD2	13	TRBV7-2	TGTGCCAGCAGCGGGGGGGTACAAGATACGCAGTATTTT	CASSGGVQDTQYF
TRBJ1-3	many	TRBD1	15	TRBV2	TGTGCCAGCAGTGGGGGCAGGGGGTACGGAAACACCATATATTTT	CASSGGRGYGNTIYF
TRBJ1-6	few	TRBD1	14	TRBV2	TGTGCCAGCAGTGTTAAGGGGGCAGGTTCACCCCTCCACTTT	CASSVKGAGSPLHF
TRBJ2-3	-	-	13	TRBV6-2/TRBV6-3	TGTGCCAGCAGAGAGACTCCGGGACCCAAGCAGTATTTT	CASRETPGPKQYF
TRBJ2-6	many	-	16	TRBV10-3	TGTGCCATCAGCGCCCTGGGGGCTTCAGGGGCCAACGTCCTGACTTTC	CAISALGASGANVLTF
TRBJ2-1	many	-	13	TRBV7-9	TGTGCCAGCAGCTTAGACTCGCGGAATGAGCAGTTCTTC	CASSLDSRNEQFF
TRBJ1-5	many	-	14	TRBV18	TGTGCCAGCTCACCATCCGGAAGCAATCAGCCCCAGCATTTT	CASSPSGSNQPQHF
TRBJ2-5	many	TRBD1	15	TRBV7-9	TGTGCCAGCAGCTTGACACAGGGGACGGGCGAGACCCAGTACTTC	CASSLTQGTGETQYF
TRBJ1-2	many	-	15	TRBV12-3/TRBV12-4	TGTGCCAGCACTCTTACGTCAGGGGCCCTCTATGGCTACACCTTC	CASTLTSGALYGYTF
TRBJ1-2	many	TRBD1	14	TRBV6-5	TGTGCCAGCACCCTCTACAGGGGTTTCTATGGCTACACCTTC	CASTLYRGFYGYTF
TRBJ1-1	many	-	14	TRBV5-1	TGCGCCAGCAGCTTGAGTCCAGGGAGCACTGAAGCTTTCTTT	CASSLSPGSTEAFF
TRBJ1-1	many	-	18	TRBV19	TGTGCCAGTAGGGCGGCCGGAACTTGGGGGCGACGGAACACTGAAGCTTTCTTT	CASRAAGTWGRRNTEAFF
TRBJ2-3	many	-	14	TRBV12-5	TGTGCTAGTGGCAGGGACATTAGCACAGATACGCAGTATTTT	CASGRDISTDTQYF
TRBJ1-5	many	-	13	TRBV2	TGTGCCAGCAGTGAAGCGCTTCAACTGCCCCAGCATTTT	CASSEALQLPQHF
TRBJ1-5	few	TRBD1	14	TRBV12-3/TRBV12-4	TGTGCCAGCAGCTTAGGACAGGGTGTGAAGCCCCAGCATTTT	CASSLGQGVKPQHF
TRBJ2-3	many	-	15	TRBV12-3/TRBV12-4	TGTGCCAGCAGTTTGGCTGGGTCTAGCACAGATACGCAGTATTTT	CASSLAGSSTDTQYF
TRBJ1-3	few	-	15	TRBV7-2	TGTGCCAGCAGCGTGGACGGTCGCTCTGGAAACACCATATATTTT	CASSVDGRSGNTIYF
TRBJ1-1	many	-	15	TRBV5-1	TGCGCCAGCAGCTTGAAGGCTCGTCCCGGCACTGAAGCTTTCTTT	CASSLKARPGTEAFF
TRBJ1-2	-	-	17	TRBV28	TGTGCCAGCAGTTTGAGGCCCGGAACAAGGGGAAACTATGGCTACACCTTC	CASSLRPGTRGNYGYTF
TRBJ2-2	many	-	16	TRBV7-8	TGTGCCAGCAGCTTAGCGGCCGACACGAACACCGGGGAGCTGTTTTTT	CASSLAADTNTGELFF
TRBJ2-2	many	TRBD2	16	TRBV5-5	TGTGCCAGCAGCCCTAGACTAGCGGAGAACACCGGGGAGCTGTTTTTT	CASSPRLAENTGELFF
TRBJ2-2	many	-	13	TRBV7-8	TGTGCCAGCAGTTTAAGGGGGGACGGGGAGCTGTTTTTT	CASSLRGDGELFF
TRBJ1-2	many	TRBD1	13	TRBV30	TGTGCCTGGAGCAGGACAGGCGGGTATGGCTACACCTTC	CAWSRTGGYGYTF
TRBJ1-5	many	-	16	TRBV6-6	TGTGCCAGCAGTTCCCAGGCAGGATTGGGGCATCGGCCCCAGCATTTT	CASSSQAGLGHRPQHF
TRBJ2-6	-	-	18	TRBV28	TGTGCCAGCAGTACACCCTCGGGGGCGATACCTGGGGCCAACGTCCTGACTTTC	CASSTPSGAIPGANVLTF
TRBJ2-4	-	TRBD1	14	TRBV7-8	TGTGCCAGCAGCTCGACAGGGGGGTGGGACATTCAGTACTTC	CASSSTGGWDIQYF
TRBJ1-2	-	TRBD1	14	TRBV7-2	TGTGCCAGCAGCTTTGACGGGACAGGGACTGGCTACACCTTC	CASSFDGTGTGYTF
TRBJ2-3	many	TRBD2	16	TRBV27	TGTGCCAGCAGTACGGCTAGCGGGGGGGCGCGAGATACGCAGTATTTT	CASSTASGGARDTQYF
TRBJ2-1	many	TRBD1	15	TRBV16	TGTGCCAGCAGCCAGGGACAGGGGGCGTACAATGAGCAGTTCTTC	CASSQGQGAYNEQFF
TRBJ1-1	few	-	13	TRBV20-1	TGCAGTGCTAGAGATCCTGGGTACACTGAAGCTTTCTTT	CSARDPGYTEAFF
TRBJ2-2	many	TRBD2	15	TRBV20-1	TGCAGTGCTACGGGACTAGTATCGAACACCGGGGAGCTGTTTTTT	CSATGLVSNTGELFF
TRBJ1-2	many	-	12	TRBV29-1	TGCAGCGTAGATAACACAGGGAAAGGCTACACCTTC	CSVDNTGKGYTF
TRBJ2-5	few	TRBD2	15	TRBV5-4	TGTGCCAGCAGCTCGAAGCGGGAGCCCCAAGAGACCCAGTACTTC	CASSSKREPQETQYF
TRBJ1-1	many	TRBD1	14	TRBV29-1	TGCAGCGGTCACAGGGGCTCCATGAACACTGAAGCTTTCTTT	CSGHRGSMNTEAFF
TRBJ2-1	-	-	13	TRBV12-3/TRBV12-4	TGTGCCAGCATGGGGGTTACCTACAATGAGCAGTTCTTC	CASMGVTYNEQFF